Below, one T cell receptor (beta chain) is given with its context. The data are from a study of blood T cell repertoires in COVID-19. Turning to the study itself: Samples taken during acute and convalescent COVID-19 were collected in the United States, Italy and Spain. T cells, B-cell-depleted T cells, or PBMCs supplied cDNA or gDNA.

The CDR3 runs to 14 residues. In germline, CDR1 is SGHNT, CDR2 YENEEA. V lost 5 bases, J lost 2 bases, and 12 bases lay in between. Seattle cases were enrolled at active infection and followed longitudinally. The assay was immunoSEQ multiplex PCR, and TCRdb's table has in-frame clones only and misses some. In the table there are 95,000 to 150,000 clones, 92% of which are singletons. Material for sequencing was peripheral blood. The receptor comes from a man aged 50-59 years with COVID-19, enrolled during active disease. The rearrangement joins TRBV11-3 to TRBJ1-1; tentatively, D is TRBD1 (5 bases). DNA of the CDR3: TGTGCCAGCAGCCAAAGGGGTACAAACACTGAAGCTTTCTTT. Translation: CASSQRGTNTEAFF.